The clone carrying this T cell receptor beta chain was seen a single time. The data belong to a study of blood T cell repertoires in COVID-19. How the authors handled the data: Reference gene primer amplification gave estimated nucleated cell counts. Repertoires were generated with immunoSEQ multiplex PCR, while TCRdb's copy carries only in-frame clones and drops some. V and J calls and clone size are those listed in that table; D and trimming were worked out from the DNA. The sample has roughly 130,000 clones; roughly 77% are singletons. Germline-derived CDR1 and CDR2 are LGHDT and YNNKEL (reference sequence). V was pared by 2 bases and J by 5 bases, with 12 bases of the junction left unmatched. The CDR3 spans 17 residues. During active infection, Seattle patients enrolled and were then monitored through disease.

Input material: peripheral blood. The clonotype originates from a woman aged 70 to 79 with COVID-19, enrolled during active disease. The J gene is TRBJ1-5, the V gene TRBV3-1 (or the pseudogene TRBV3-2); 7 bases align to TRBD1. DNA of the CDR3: TGTGCCAGCAGCCAACGTTATACAGGGGCCGAGGATCAGCCCCAGCATTTT. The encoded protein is CASSQRYTGAEDQPQHF.